These 9 T cell receptor beta chains were all obtained from the same sample, sequenced in a study of blood T cell repertoires in COVID-19. Only in-frame clones appear in the TCRdb table, and some are missing; sequencing was by immunoSEQ multiplex PCR. The data contain a few hundred thousand clones, 88% of them singletons. The source material was peripheral blood. The receptors originated from a woman in her 70s with COVID-19, enrolled during active disease.

CDR3 region: CASAGGASTGYTF. The CDR3 DNA follows: TGTGCCAGCGCAGGGGGCGCTTCGACTGGCTACACCTTC. This chain joins TRBV6-5 and TRBJ1-2, with 8 bases aligning to TRBD1. Germline loops: CDR1 MNHEY, CDR2 SVGAGI. The CDR3 loop spans 13 amino acids. The J segment lost 7 bases and the V segment lost 8 bases, leaving 9 bases of the junction unmatched.

The V and J genes are TRBV7-8 and TRBJ1-5; no reliable D call. Trimming cost V 3 bases and J 3 bases, with 9 bases left between them. CDR3 length: 14 amino acids. Germline V CDR1 and CDR2: SGHVS, FQNEAQ. CDR3 nucleotides: TGTGCCAGCAGCTTGAGACTGATCAATCAGCCCCAGCATTTT. Residues: CASSLRLINQPQHF.

This sequence joins TRBV7-9 and TRBJ2-5; 12 nucleotides agree with TRBD2. The germline CDR1 and CDR2 sequences are SEHNR and FQNEAQ (reference sequence). After removal of 4 bases from V and 3 bases from J, the junction contained 9 bases not matched to a gene. The CDR3 totals 17 residues. This CDR3 reads CASSSPTSGSIEETQYF. CDR3 DNA: TGTGCCAGCAGCTCGCCGACTAGCGGGAGTATAGAAGAGACCCAGTACTTC.

The chain has TRBV6-5 and TRBJ1-2; D is possibly TRBD1 (6 bases). V was pared by 5 bases and J by 0 bases, with 13 bases between. Germline-derived CDR1 and CDR2 are MNHEY and SVGAGI. The CDR3 is 15 residues long. In DNA, the CDR3 is TGTGCCAGCAGTAGGACAGATACCTCTAACTATGGCTACACCTTC. Its protein product is CASSRTDTSNYGYTF.

The chain carries TRBV27 and TRBJ1-5; D is unresolved. CDR1 is MNHEY and CDR2 is SMNVEV in the germline V gene (reference sequence). V was trimmed by 3 bases and J by 4 bases, leaving 7 bases between them. This CDR3 spans 13 amino acids. The CDR3 DNA follows: TGTGCCAGCAGTTTTGGCAGAAATCAGCCCCAGCATTTT. Protein: CASSFGRNQPQHF.

The V and J genes are TRBV28 and TRBJ1-2, with D uncertain. Per the germline V gene, CDR1 is MDHEN and CDR2 is SYDVKM. This CDR3 has 13 residues. Trimming took off 4 bases at V and 5 bases at J, with 11 bases between the two ends. The CDR3 is CASSWVEGYGYTF. CDR3 sequence (DNA): TGTGCCAGCAGTTGGGTGGAGGGATATGGCTACACCTTC.

As to this clone: The junction and the germline gene differ at one end; a read error may be behind it. The chain employs TRBV6-1 and TRBJ2-3, with a tentative D call TRBD2 (5 bases). The germline gives CDR1 MNHNS, CDR2 SASEGT. This CDR3 is built from 12 residues. The CDR3 protein is CASSEGGDTQYF. The CDR3 region has the DNA TGTGCCAGCAGCGAAGGAGGAGATACGCAGTATTTT.

The chain carries TRBV25-1 and TRBJ1-2; perhaps TRBD1 as D (6 bases). CDR1 MGHDK and CDR2 SYGVNS come from the germline V gene. V was clipped by 7 bases and J by 6 bases, with 12 bases between them. This CDR3 comprises 12 residues. CDR3 amino acids: CASTTTGNGYTF. The CDR3 nucleotides read TGTGCCAGCACCACGACAGGAAATGGCTACACCTTC.

This chain connects TRBV12-3 or TRBV12-4 to TRBJ1-2; 8 bases line up with TRBD1. The V and J ends lost 6 bases and 4 bases, in that order; junction bases with no gene match: 4. The CDR3 consists of 13 residues. Here the CDR3 DNA reads TGTGCCAGCAGAGCAGGGGGCGCCTATGGCTACACCTTC. It is translated as CASRAGGAYGYTF.